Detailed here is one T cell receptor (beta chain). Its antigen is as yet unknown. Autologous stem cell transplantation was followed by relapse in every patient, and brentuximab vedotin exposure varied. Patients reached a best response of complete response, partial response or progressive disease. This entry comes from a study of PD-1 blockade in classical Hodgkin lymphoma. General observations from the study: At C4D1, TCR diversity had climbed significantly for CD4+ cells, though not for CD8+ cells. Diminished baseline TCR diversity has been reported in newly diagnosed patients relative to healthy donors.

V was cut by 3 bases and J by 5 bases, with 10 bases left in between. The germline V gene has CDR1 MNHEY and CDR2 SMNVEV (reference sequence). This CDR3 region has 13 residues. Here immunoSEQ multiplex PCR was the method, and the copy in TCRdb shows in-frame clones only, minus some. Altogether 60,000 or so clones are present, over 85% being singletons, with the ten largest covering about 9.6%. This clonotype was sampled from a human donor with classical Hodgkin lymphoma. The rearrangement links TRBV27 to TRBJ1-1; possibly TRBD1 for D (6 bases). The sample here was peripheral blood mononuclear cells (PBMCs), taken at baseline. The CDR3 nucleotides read TGTGCCAGCAGTTTTTCGGGGGCGACTGAAGCTTTCTTT. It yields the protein CASSFSGATEAFF.